These 21 T cell receptor beta chains share one sample of origin, sequenced in a study of T cell repertoires in cytomegalovirus infection. These TCRs' antigens remain unknown. TCRdb used MiXCR to reprocess the reads, holding one entry per CDR3 protein. There are 900,000 to 950,000 distinct CDR3 sequences in the sample; about a third occur only once, and around an eighth lies in the top ten. The sequences come from cultured CD8+ T cells from PBMCs, collected from culture after CMV antigen stimulation. The receptor source for this set is a human donor in good health (CMV status not recorded). Some clones in this sample may be carry-over from other donors' samples.

Worth noting for this clonotype: One base away lies a much larger clone, so this may be a sequencing read error. This chain connects TRBV7-3 to TRBJ1-5; D gene ambiguous. V was clipped by 2 bases and J by 9 bases, with 17 bases between them. The germline CDR1 and CDR2 sequences are SGHTA and FQGTGA. The CDR3 runs 15 residues. CDR3 in DNA: TGTGCCAGCAGCTTAGGAGGAGGGTTGGATCTGCCCCAGCATTTT. Translated: CASSLGGGLDLPQHF. Full variable domain (remainder filled in from reference TRBV7-3 and TRBJ1-5): GAGVSQTPSNKVTEKGKYVELRCDPISGHTALYWYRQSLGQGPEFLIYFQGTGAADDSGLPNDRFFAVRPEGSVSTLKIQRTERGDSAVYLCASSLGGGLDLPQHFGDGTRLSIL.

The V call is TRBV5-6, the J call TRBJ1-1; TRBD1 might be the D (5 bases). Trimming stripped 2 bases from V and 7 bases from J, with 15 bases between. Germline loops: CDR1 SGHDT, CDR2 YYEEEE. This CDR3 is 14 amino acids long. CDR3: CASSFPTRGREAFF. The CDR3, as DNA: TGTGCCAGCAGCTTCCCCACAAGGGGTCGTGAAGCTTTCTTT.

The table lists this clonotype with many counts. This sequence joins TRBV6-5 and TRBJ2-1, with D possibly being TRBD1 (5 bases). Trimming removed 8 bases from V and 4 bases from J, with 15 bases in between. Germline-derived CDR1 and CDR2 are MNHEY and SVGAGI. The CDR3 sequence is 14 residues long. CDR3 region: CASGPQGLYNEQFF. CDR3 coding DNA: TGTGCCAGCGGACCGCAGGGCCTATACAATGAGCAGTTCTTC.

This clonotype was seen many times. CDR3: CASSQDLGGNTEAFF. For the CDR3, the DNA is TGCGCCAGCAGCCAAGATCTCGGCGGGAACACTGAAGCTTTCTTT. The V gene is TRBV4-1, the J gene TRBJ1-1; no clear D gene. Germline CDR1 reads MGHRA; CDR2 reads YSYEKL. V was shortened by 0 bases and J by 1 base, with 9 bases between the two germline ends. The CDR3 is made up of 15 amino acids.

This clonotype was observed a few times. This rearrangement joins TRBV27 to TRBJ2-3; D may be TRBD1 (6 bases). The CDR3 is made up of 16 amino acids. Trimming shortened V by 5 bases and J by 3 bases, and 18 bases separated the two germline ends. CDR1 is MNHEY and CDR2 is SMNVEV in the germline V gene (reference sequence). For the CDR3, the DNA is TGTGCCAGCAGTCTACAGGGATCTGTTTTGACAGATACGCAGTATTTT. As protein: CASSLQGSVLTDTQYF.

The chain carries TRBV29-1 and TRBJ1-1, with TRBD1 identical over 8 bases. The CDR3 runs 9 residues. The J segment lost 11 bases and the V segment lost 6 bases, leaving 2 bases of the junction unmatched. Germline lookup yields CDR1 SQVTM and CDR2 ANQGSEA. CDR3 in DNA: TGCAGCGTGACAGGGGACGCTTTCTTT. It codes for CSVTGDAFF.

The table lists this clonotype with many counts. The genes are TRBV27 and TRBJ2-3; no definite D call. Looked up from germline, CDR1 is MNHEY and CDR2 is SMNVEV (reference sequence). The CDR3 is made up of 15 amino acids. The V and J ends lost 5 bases and 4 bases respectively, with 16 bases between them. The CDR3 coding sequence is TGTGCCAGCAGTCCCACGAGTAGTCGGGCAGATACGCAGTATTTT. Its translation is CASSPTSSRADTQYF.

The J gene is TRBJ1-2, the V gene TRBV27; TRBD1 aligns across 11 bases. The germline V gene encodes CDR1 MNHEY and CDR2 SMNVEV (reference sequence). CDR3 length equals 13 residues. The J segment lost 6 bases and the V segment lost 6 bases, leaving 3 bases of the junction unmatched. CDR3 bases: TGTGCCAGCAGGGACAGGGGGCATGATGGCTACACCTTC. It is translated as CASRDRGHDGYTF.

This clonotype was seen only a few times. The chain recombines TRBV19 with TRBJ1-2; unclear D gene. Germline CDR1 is LNHDA and CDR2 is SQIVND (reference sequence). This CDR3 is 15 amino acids long. Deletions cut 5 bases from V and 4 bases from J, with 17 bases between. The CDR3 reads CASSLSFPRLYGYTF. CDR3 sequence (DNA): TGTGCCAGTAGTCTAAGCTTTCCCCGACTCTATGGCTACACCTTC.

In its sample, this clonotype was seen a few times. The J gene is TRBJ1-1, the V gene TRBV7-9; perhaps TRBD1 as D (6 bases). Looked up from germline, CDR1 is SEHNR and CDR2 is FQNEAQ (reference sequence). V lost 6 bases and J 1 base, leaving 15 bases between the germline ends. The CDR3 is made up of 15 amino acids. Written as DNA, the CDR3 is TGTGCCAGCAGAGGGGGGCCGAGTGCGAACACTGAAGCTTTCTTT. Amino acids: CASRGGPSANTEAFF.

CDR3 sequence: CSASPGVNTEAFF. The CDR3 DNA sequence: TGCAGTGCTAGCCCCGGGGTGAACACTGAAGCTTTCTTT. V is TRBV20-1 and J is TRBJ1-1, with D unresolved. V lost 3 bases and J 0 bases, leaving 8 bases between the germline ends. Germline V gene lookup returns CDR1 DFQATT and CDR2 SNEGSKA (reference sequence). CDR3 length: 13 residues.

The CDR3 spells CASSNVGEAEQFF. CDR3 sequence (DNA): TGTGCCAGCAGCAACGTAGGAGAGGCTGAGCAGTTCTTC. This chain connects TRBV6-1 to TRBJ2-1; D ambiguous. Germline assignment: CDR1 MNHNS and CDR2 SASEGT. This CDR3 is 13 amino acids long. With 6 bases removed from V and 9 bases from J, the gap between germline ends came to 15 bases.

As for this clonotype: The junction does not match germline at one end; this may be a read error. The chain couples TRBV27 to TRBJ2-5, with TRBD1 matching 9 bases. The CDR3 totals 14 residues. The germline CDR1 and CDR2 sequences are MNHEY and SMNVEV (reference sequence). CDR3 protein: CVSRDRDNVETQYF. CDR3 nucleotide sequence: TGTGTCAGCAGGGACAGGGACAATGTAGAGACCCAGTACTTC.

CDR3 sequence reads: CASSYSIGGGTEAFF. Written as DNA, the CDR3 is TGTGCCAGCAGTTACTCGATCGGGGGCGGGACTGAAGCTTTCTTT. The J gene is TRBJ1-1, the V gene TRBV6-5; D is possibly TRBD1 (6 bases). The germline CDR1 and CDR2 sequences are MNHEY and SVGAGI. The V end lost 0 bases, the J end lost 5 bases, and 13 bases lay between the germline ends. The CDR3 is made up of 15 amino acids.

This clonotype has a handful of counts. The chain combines TRBV5-1 with TRBJ1-1; tentative D call: TRBD1 (6 bases). Trimming took off 6 bases at V and 5 bases at J, with 20 bases between the two ends. This CDR3 is built from 15 residues. From germline, CDR1 is SGHRS and CDR2 YFSETQ. CDR3 residues: CASTYLQTGLTEAFF. CDR3 DNA: TGCGCCAGCACTTACCTCCAGACAGGTTTGACTGAAGCTTTCTTT.

The V and J genes are TRBV7-6 and TRBJ1-2; D is unclear. This CDR3 comprises 12 residues. Germline V gene data show CDR1 as SGHVS and CDR2 as FNYEAQ. Deletions cut 2 bases from V and 7 bases from J, with 8 bases between. CDR3 protein: CASSLPGVGYTF. The CDR3 bases are TGTGCCAGCAGCTTACCCGGGGTTGGCTACACCTTC.

The V and J genes are TRBV5-6 and TRBJ1-4; no clear D gene. In germline, CDR1 is SGHDT, CDR2 YYEEEE. The CDR3 has 15 amino acids. The V end lost 4 bases, the J end lost 8 bases, and 18 bases lay between the germline ends. The CDR3 sequence: CASSVRGPQGEKLFF. The CDR3 DNA follows: TGTGCCAGCAGCGTTCGGGGTCCCCAAGGGGAAAAACTGTTTTTT.

This clonotype was observed a handful of times. This rearrangement joins TRBV5-6 to TRBJ2-7; the D gene is possibly TRBD1 (6 bases). V was trimmed by 1 base and J by 0 bases, leaving 14 bases between them. The CDR3 has 16 amino acids. CDR1 and CDR2 from the germline V gene are SGHDT and YYEEEE. The CDR3 DNA reads as TGTGCCAGCAGCTTGAGGGTGGGGGCCGGCTCCTACGAGCAGTACTTC. It is translated as CASSLRVGAGSYEQYF.

The chain combines TRBV12-3 or TRBV12-4 with TRBJ2-5, with 8 positions matching TRBD2. The CDR3 has 15 amino acids. V shed 6 bases and J 5 bases; nucleotides not matched to a gene: 11. The CDR3 here is CASRPSGGGQETQYF. CDR3 DNA sequence: TGTGCCAGCAGACCCAGCGGGGGAGGTCAGGAGACCCAGTACTTC.

The chain links TRBV20-1 to TRBJ1-1; 7 bases are shared with TRBD1. CDR1 DFQATT and CDR2 SNEGSKA come from the germline V gene (reference sequence). This CDR3 is built from 16 residues. With 1 base clipped from V and 5 bases from J, the junction kept 13 bases outside the gene matches. The CDR3 spells CSARVSIGGRATEAFF. CDR3 sequence (DNA): TGCAGTGCTAGAGTTTCAATAGGGGGCCGGGCGACTGAAGCTTTCTTT.

V and J are TRBV12-3 or TRBV12-4 and TRBJ2-1, with D perhaps TRBD1 or TRBD2 (6 bases each). Trimming removed 7 bases from V and 4 bases from J, with 26 bases in between. The CDR3 contains 18 residues. The CDR3: CASTPVGGRPSWYNEQFF. As DNA, the CDR3 is TGTGCCAGCACCCCTGTGGGGGGCCGCCCGTCGTGGTACAATGAGCAGTTCTTC.